This T cell receptor beta chain derives from a study of blood T cell repertoires in COVID-19. Across the study: Specimens from acute and convalescent COVID-19 originated in the United States, Italy and Spain. In each case, the material was cDNA or gDNA derived from T cells, B-cell-depleted T cells, or PBMCs.

Authors' processing steps: Estimated nucleated cell counts came from reference gene primer amplification. The data were produced by immunoSEQ multiplex PCR, yet TCRdb's version contains in-frame clones alone and is incomplete. V, J and clone size are taken as reported in that table, and D and trimming were inferred from the DNA itself. This sample has about 250,000 clones, with 70% to 90% found just once. V was clipped by 6 bases and J by 4 bases; unmatched bases: 5. Germline V CDR1 and CDR2: MDHEN, SYDVKM. The CDR3 sequence is 14 residues long. The chain uses TRBV28 and TRBJ2-1; the match to TRBD2 covers 8 bases. The sequencing sample was made of peripheral blood. This clonotype was obtained from a woman aged 35 to 49 who had recovered from COVID-19. Written as DNA, the CDR3 is TGTGCCAGCAGGCAGCGGGAGAATTACAATGAGCAGTTCTTC. This sequence encodes CASRQRENYNEQFF.